This T cell receptor beta chain was sequenced in a study of chemoradiotherapy in HPV16-positive cancers (dated by TCRdb to between 2020 and 2023). Broadly, across the study: Functional T-cell assays on cells from a couple of HPV16-positive patients defined candidate HPV-specific T-cell clones and common TCR motifs. Whether T-cell immunity against the HPV oncoproteins E6 and E7 changes during chemoradiotherapy and whether survival is affected by this immunity were examined in the study. The candidate HPV-specific TCRs and motifs were subsequently tracked in TCR repertoires obtained from 65 to 95 patients with HPV-related cancers. Overall study outcomes, separate from this receptor: Improved recurrence-free survival in HPV16-positive patients was associated with expansion of HPV-responsive T cells during chemoradiotherapy. The survival association was reported for HPV16-positive patients, and the functional definition of HPV-specific T cells was derived from only two HPV16-positive patients. Expansion of candidate HPV-specific clones and E7-related TCR motifs was observed in the tumor microenvironment during treatment, whereas no such expansion was observed for non-HPV-specific T cells.

Of note for this clone: Its antigen remains unidentified. Within one base of it there is no much larger clone, and no base qualities were kept.

The library was produced with the immunoSEQ multiplex PCR assay. In its TCRdb copy, this immuneACCESS table keeps in-frame sequences only and misses some clones. Where compared with another copy, unresolved V genes explain less than half of these, and the others have no known cause. The sample includes some 5,700 clones, with about 69% observed a single time. The ten largest clones capture about 30% of the sample. The germline ends are 13 bases apart after V is trimmed by 2 bases and J by 5 bases. Based on the germline V gene (reference sequence), the CDR1 and CDR2 sequences are GTSNPN and SVGIG. The CDR3 covers 13 residues, taking in both the cysteine and the phenylalanine. Only CDR3 DNA remains: 39 bases, in frame from the first base. Repertoires were sampled repeatedly over the course of chemoradiotherapy so that clonal expansion in the tumor microenvironment could be followed.

The source of this sequence is a human donor with HPV-associated anogenital cancer. The material sequenced was tumor tissue, taken from a patient who underwent chemoradiotherapy. In this chain, TRBV30 is recombined with TRBJ2-7, with the D gene not clear enough to name. CDR3 sequence: CAWSPTARNEQYF. The nucleotide sequence is TGTGCCTGGAGTCCAACGGCCCGGAACGAGCAGTACTTC.